A selection of T cell receptor beta chains follows, all from one sample in a study of beta chain features in type 1 diabetes. Clones were read by immunoSEQ multiplex PCR, and TCRdb kept only the in-frame ones, dropping some. The repertoire holds a few hundred thousand clones, 16% seen once, with approximately 0.087% in the top ten. Specimen: naive CD4+ T cells from blood. Every receptor here comes from a man aged 30 to 45 with type 1 diabetes. Both conserved end residues are part of each CDR3. The order of the fields is clone size, V gene, J gene, D gene, CDR3 DNA, CDR3 protein. D genes are given only for firm matches. Clone size is given for some rows only: seen once, a few or many times, or a class if the clone is expanded.

>.|TRBV15|TRBJ2-5|TRBD2
TGTGCCACCAGCAGAGAGAGAGCGGGGGGTCAAGAGACCCAGTACTTC
CATSRERAGGQETQYF
>.|TRBV10-3|TRBJ2-5|.
TGTGCCATCAGTGAGTTGAACCCGGGGCAAGAGACCCAGTACTTC
CAISELNPGQETQYF
>.|TRBV29-1|TRBJ1-5|.
TGCAGCGTTGAGGAATCGGAGGCCGGTCAGCCCCAGCATTTT
CSVEESEAGQPQHF
>few|TRBV30|TRBJ1-5|.
TGTGCCTGGAGTGTAAACAGCGTTTCTAATCAGCCCCAGCATTTT
CAWSVNSVSNQPQHF
>few|TRBV11-2|TRBJ2-3|.
TGTGCCAGCAGCTTAGAATGGACTTCTAGCACAGATACGCAGTATTTT
CASSLEWTSSTDTQYF
>.|TRBV6-5|TRBJ2-7|.
TGTGCCAGCAGCCAAACGATAACAGGGAGAAGAGAATTC
CASSQTITGRREF
>.|TRBV5-1|TRBJ2-7|.
TGCGCCAGCAGCTTGGTCACAGGGTCTTACGAGCAGTACTTC
CASSLVTGSYEQYF
>few|TRBV7-2|TRBJ1-5|.
TGTGCCAGCAGCTGGGGGAGCAATCAGCCCCAGCATTTT
CASSWGSNQPQHF
>few|TRBV4-1|TRBJ2-3|TRBD1
TGCGCCAGCAGCCAACCGTGGACAGGGCGGACAGATACGCAGTATTTT
CASSQPWTGRTDTQYF
>few|TRBV29-1|TRBJ1-4|.
TGCAGCGTTCGGGGGGCAGGTGCAACTAATGAAAAACTGTTTTTT
CSVRGAGATNEKLFF
>once|TRBV9|TRBJ2-2|TRBD2
TGTGCCAGCGGGAGCGGGAGGGAGTCCGGGGAGCTGTTTTTT
CASGSGRESGELFF
>.|TRBV18|TRBJ2-1|.
TGTGCCAGCTCTCGTCCTAGTGGGCGGACACAAAGCTCCTACAATGAGCAGTTCTTC
CASSRPSGRTQSSYNEQFF
>.|TRBV30|TRBJ2-6|.
TGTGCCTGGAGTAGGGCCCGGTCATCTGGGGCCAACGTCCTGACTTTC
CAWSRARSSGANVLTF
>.|TRBV14|TRBJ2-5|.
TGTGCCAGCAGCCAAAGGACCGACGGAGAGACCCAGTACTTC
CASSQRTDGETQYF
>few|TRBV13|TRBJ1-1|.
TGTGCCAGCAGCTCCCCGCCAATCGTGGGGGGCATGAACACTGAAGCTTTCTTT
CASSSPPIVGGMNTEAFF
>few|TRBV9|TRBJ2-7|TRBD2
TGTGCCAGCAGCCTCCAAGGACTAGCGGGAGCGGGTGAGCAGTACTTC
CASSLQGLAGAGEQYF
>few|TRBV7-3|TRBJ2-1|TRBD1
TGTGCCAGCAGCTTCAGAGCTCCGGGACAGGGTCCTGAGCAGTTCTTC
CASSFRAPGQGPEQFF
>few|TRBV6-5|TRBJ2-7|.
TGTGCCAGCAGTTCCTCCGACGGAACCTACTACGAGCAGTACTTC
CASSSSDGTYYEQYF
>.|TRBV19|TRBJ1-5|.
TGTGCCAGTAGTACTAGCGGTCAGCCCCAGCATTTT
CASSTSGQPQHF
>.|TRBV30|TRBJ2-5|TRBD2
TGTGCCTGGAGTGGAGTCGCGGGAGCCCAAGAGACCCAGTACTTC
CAWSGVAGAQETQYF
>.|TRBV7-9|TRBJ2-1|TRBD2
TGTGCCAGCAGCTTTAGCGGGAGAAATGAGCAGTTCTTC
CASSFSGRNEQFF
>.|TRBV5-1|TRBJ2-5|.
TGCGCCAGCAGCTTGACAGAAGAGACCCAGTACTTC
CASSLTEETQYF
>.|TRBV29-1|TRBJ2-2|.
TGCAGCGTTGGAGCAGGGATCGGGGAGCTGTTTTTT
CSVGAGIGELFF
>.|TRBV28|TRBJ2-7|TRBD1
TGTGCCAGCATCACAGGGGGCATCACCTACGAGCAGTACTTC
CASITGGITYEQYF
>.|TRBV7-9|TRBJ2-5|.
TGTGCCAGCAGCTTAGTCTGGGTCCAAGAGACCCAGTACTTC
CASSLVWVQETQYF
>.|TRBV30|TRBJ2-6|.
TGTGCCTGTGAAGTCTCTGGGGCCAACGTCCTGACTTTC
CACEVSGANVLTF
>few|TRBV28|TRBJ2-5|.
TGTGCCAGCAGCCTCGCCCAGGCGGGACAAGAGACCCAGTACTTC
CASSLAQAGQETQYF
>few|TRBV28|TRBJ2-5|.
TGTGCCAGCAGTAGACAGATCCAAGAGACCCAGTACTTC
CASSRQIQETQYF
>few|TRBV5-1|TRBJ2-1|.
TGCGCCAGCAGTCCTGATGGAGGGAGCTCCTACAATGAGCAGTTCTTC
CASSPDGGSSYNEQFF
>few|TRBV30|TRBJ1-2|TRBD1
TGTGCCTGGAGTCCCCAGGGGGACTATGGCTACACCTTC
CAWSPQGDYGYTF
>.|TRBV19|TRBJ2-5|.
TGTGCCAGTAGCGCTGCGTATACCCAGTACTTC
CASSAAYTQYF
>.|TRBV18|TRBJ2-3|.
TGTGCCAGCTCACCCCAGGACTCCGATGATACGCAGTATTTT
CASSPQDSDDTQYF
>few|TRBV30|TRBJ2-5|.
TGTGCCTGGAGTGTGACCTTTAAAGAGACCCAGTACTTC
CAWSVTFKETQYF
>few|TRBV30|TRBJ2-7|.
TGTGCCTTCCAACCCAGAACGCGGGAGCAGTACTTC
CAFQPRTREQYF
>few|TRBV29-1|TRBJ2-5|TRBD1
TGCAGCGTTGTCTCAGGGGGCCAAGAGACCCAGTACTTC
CSVVSGGQETQYF
>.|TRBV29-1|TRBJ1-2|.
TGCAGCGTACCGGAGGTGGTCCTGTGGGGCTACACCTTC
CSVPEVVLWGYTF
>.|TRBV30|TRBJ1-2|.
TGTGCCTGGAGTGGCCGGAACTATGGCTACACCTTC
CAWSGRNYGYTF
>few|TRBV10-3|TRBJ2-1|.
TGTGCCATCAGTGGATCGACAAATGAGCAGTTCTTC
CAISGSTNEQFF
>.|TRBV7-9|TRBJ2-7|.
TGTGCCAGCAGCTTTGCCGGTAACTCCTACGAGCAGTACTTC
CASSFAGNSYEQYF
>few|TRBV4-1|TRBJ2-1|.
TGCGCCAGCAGCCAACCTTTAGGTCCTAGCTACAATGAGCAGTTCTTC
CASSQPLGPSYNEQFF
>few|TRBV11-1|TRBJ2-1|TRBD2
TGTGCCAGCAGCAAAATGGTGGCTAGCGGCAATGAGCAGTTCTTC
CASSKMVASGNEQFF
>.|TRBV29-1|TRBJ2-1|.
TGCAGCGTTAATTTCAGGGGCCCCTACAATGAGCAGTTCTTC
CSVNFRGPYNEQFF
>.|TRBV7-2|TRBJ2-5|.
TGTGCCAGCAGCTACCGGAAGGGGCTTGAGACCCAGTACTTC
CASSYRKGLETQYF